The 2 T cell receptor beta chains below come from one sample, sequenced in a study of blood T cell repertoires in COVID-19 (TCRdb year 2020). The library came from the immunoSEQ multiplex PCR assay. TCRdb carries this immuneACCESS record with in-frame sequences only. Its versions omit some clonotypes, under half of them owing to an unresolved V gene in the studies checked, with the rest unexplained. The table for this sample lists roughly 140,000 clones; approximately 86% of them were counted only once. About 5.8% of the sample comes from the top ten. The specimen was peripheral blood. All receptors come from a human donor in a cohort sampled during active COVID-19.

The rearrangement uses TRBV29-1 and TRBJ2-7; D possibly corresponds to TRBD1 (6 bases). Germline CDR1 SQVTM, CDR2 ANQGSEA. Trimming shortened V by 6 bases and J by 2 bases, and 14 bases separated the two germline ends. The CDR3 length is 13 residues. The CDR3 coding sequence is TGCAGCGTCCGGAACGCAGGGGCCTACGAGCAGTACTTC. Translation gives CSVRNAGAYEQYF.

The V and J genes are TRBV2 and TRBJ1-1, with D uncertain. The CDR3 length is 14 residues. Trimming pared 3 bases from V and 1 base from J, leaving 9 bases between. The germline CDR1 and CDR2 sequences are SNHLY and FYNNEI. The CDR3 region is CASSDGQANTEAFF. DNA for the CDR3: TGTGCCAGCAGTGATGGTCAGGCGAACACTGAAGCTTTCTTT.